This T cell receptor (beta chain) came from a study of blood T cell repertoires in COVID-19. Study-wide context: Researchers got acute and convalescent COVID-19 samples from the United States, Italy and Spain. T cells, B-cell-depleted T cells, or PBMCs supplied cDNA or gDNA.

Original processing notes: Scientists estimated how many nucleated cells there were by amplifying reference gene primers. Data came from immunoSEQ multiplex PCR; TCRdb stores just in-frame clones and leaves some out. That table supplies the V and J calls and clone size; D and trimming were determined from the DNA. The data hold fewer than 130,000 clones, with around 66% observed a single time. The sequencing sample was made of peripheral blood. The clonotype comes from a man older than 75 with acute or convalescent COVID-19.

The CDR3 here is CASSPDRGIGYTF. The CDR3 nucleotides are TGTGCCAGCAGCCCCGACAGGGGGATTGGCTACACCTTC. The chain uses TRBV7-2 and TRBJ1-2, with 9 bases fitting TRBD1. Germline trimming cut 5 bases from V and 7 bases from J; bases unmatched to any gene: 5. The CDR3 length is 13 residues. The germline V gene has CDR1 SGHTA and CDR2 FQGNSA.